This T cell receptor beta chain is from a study of control samples from healthy donors and cancer patients. V dropped 1 base and J dropped 3 bases, with 6 bases sitting between them. CDR1 MNHEY and CDR2 SVGAGI come from the germline V gene. The CDR3 is 13 residues long. Data came from immunoSEQ multiplex PCR; TCRdb stores just in-frame clones and leaves some out. The data contain some 70,000 clones, about four fifths of them singletons. The V gene is TRBV6-5, the J gene TRBJ1-1; D uncertain. Source material: PBMCs. The source is a woman aged 45-65 years with lung cancer. The chain's CDR3 is CASSYFSDTEAFF. CDR3 DNA sequence: TGTGCCAGCAGTTACTTTTCGGACACTGAAGCTTTCTTT.